Below, one T cell receptor beta chain is given with its context. In its sample, this clonotype was seen many times. Its antigen has not been determined. Base qualities are not at hand, and no much larger clone is one base apart. The sample originates from a study of breast tumors, draining lymph nodes, adjacent tissues listed by TCRdb under 2016. About the full investigation: Breast cancer patients provided tumor, adjacent nontumor tissue and axillary lymph nodes, and the study compared the TCR beta repertoires across these three sources. In human breast cancer, the study set out to assess how tumor, surrounding tissue and draining lymph node repertoires relate to one another and whether T cells might be exchanged between them.

The paper as a whole reports these results and caveats: Tumor and nontumor tissue repertoires were significantly more similar in luminal-like than in basal-like breast cancer. T-cell repertoire diversity in tumors was found to be lower than in lymph nodes but higher than in nontumor tissue, and preferential V and J gene usage was observed. A scenario in which most tumor T cells derive from the lymph node and then expand within tumor tissue was judged to be consistent with the data. Rather than being directly demonstrated, the conclusion that tumor T cells originate in lymph nodes was presented as consistent with a hypothesis.

The data were produced on an Illumina HiSeq 2000. Multiplex PCR amplification was used to generate the TCR beta chain libraries. The amplified TCR beta chain products were analyzed by high-throughput sequencing. TCRdb applied fastp at Q25 and MiXCR to the public reads, then kept only in-frame beta chains. For every CDR3 protein sequence, its rows merge into one entry that carries the most common genes and DNA. This sample comprises under 80,000 distinct CDR3 sequences, approximately 47% of them detected only once. The ten biggest clones cover around 8% of the sample. The germline V gene provides CDR1 KGHSH and CDR2 LQKENI. Relative to germline, V is 3 bases shorter and J is 9 bases shorter, with 21 bases between their ends. Counted from cysteine to phenylalanine, this CDR3 has 15 amino acids. The entry retains the CDR3 DNA only, 45 bases that are in frame from base 1.

The sequence came from a female donor with breast cancer. Some clones in this sample may be carry-over from other donors' samples. The V gene is TRBV18 and the J gene is TRBJ2-7; perhaps TRBD1 is the D gene, with 6 bases matching. Sequenced sample: breast tumor tissue. The CDR3 protein sequence reads: CASSPPGQALRVQYF. Read as DNA, the sequence is TGTGCCAGCTCACCTCCGGGACAAGCCCTTCGGGTGCAGTACTTC. With all but the CDR3 taken from the reference TRBV18 and TRBJ2-7 genes, the full variable domain is: NAGVMQNPRHLVRRRGQEARLRCSPMKGHSHVYWYRQLPEEGLKFMVYLQKENIIDESGMPKERFSAEFPKEGPSILRIQQVVRGDSAAYFCASSPPGQALRVQYFGPGTRLTVT.